This is a list of T cell receptor beta chains from one sample in a study of blood T cell repertoires in COVID-19. Clones were read by immunoSEQ multiplex PCR, and TCRdb kept only the in-frame ones, dropping some. The repertoire has approximately 210,000 clones, around 84% of them found once; the top ten carry 20%. Specimen: peripheral blood. Receptor source: a man aged 25-45 years with active or convalescent COVID-19. Both conserved end residues are part of each CDR3. D genes are given only for firm matches. The size of a clone is reported for some rows only, either as once, few or many, or as a class for expanded clones.

abundance	d_gene	j_gene	v_gene	CDR3aa	CDR3nt
once	TRBD2	TRBJ2-3	TRBV10-2	CATSPGLAGDTDTQYF	TGCGCCACCTCCCCAGGACTAGCGGGGGACACAGATACGCAGTATTTT
once	NA	TRBJ2-7	TRBV7-2	CASSLSFGPYEQYF	TGTGCCAGCAGCCTATCTTTTGGTCCCTACGAGCAGTACTTC
once	NA	TRBJ1-2	TRBV10-2	CASGRMSIGGYTF	TGCGCCAGCGGGAGGATGAGTATCGGAGGCTACACCTTC
NA	NA	TRBJ2-5	TRBV5-5	CASSLAVQETQYF	TGTGCCAGCAGCTTAGCGGTCCAAGAGACCCAGTACTTC
NA	NA	TRBJ2-3	TRBV3-1/TRBV3-2	CASSPRDSYRSDTQYF	TGTGCCAGCAGCCCCCGGGACTCATATCGGTCAGATACGCAGTATTTT
NA	NA	TRBJ2-3	TRBV29-1	CSVAIQTDTQYF	TGCAGCGTTGCGATTCAGACAGATACGCAGTATTTT
NA	NA	TRBJ1-1	TRBV9	CASSVESGDNTEAFF	TGTGCCAGCAGCGTAGAATCGGGGGACAACACTGAAGCTTTCTTT
NA	NA	TRBJ2-1	TRBV3-1/TRBV3-2	CASSQDLRGTRNEQFF	TGTGCCAGCAGCCAAGACCTCAGGGGCACAAGGAATGAGCAGTTCTTC
NA	NA	TRBJ2-1	TRBV6-2/TRBV6-3	CASSYSWRERLGNEQFF	TGTGCCAGCAGTTACTCGTGGCGGGAACGCCTGGGTAATGAGCAGTTCTTC
few	NA	TRBJ2-3	TRBV11-3	CASSLSPQVTDTQYF	TGTGCCAGCAGCTTAAGTCCCCAGGTCACAGATACGCAGTATTTT
NA	TRBD2	TRBJ2-5	TRBV23-1	CASFWPAGYQETQYF	TGCGCCAGCTTTTGGCCAGCGGGATACCAAGAGACCCAGTACTTC
NA	NA	TRBJ1-5	TRBV21-1	CASSEQGSNQPQHF	TGTGCCAGCAGCGAACAGGGTAGCAATCAGCCCCAGCATTTT
NA	NA	TRBJ1-1	TRBV5-1	CASSLQGGNTEAFF	TGCGCCAGCAGCTTGCAGGGCGGGAACACTGAAGCTTTCTTT
once	TRBD2	TRBJ2-1	TRBV4-3	CASSHPGRTSGDYEQFF	TGCGCCAGCAGCCACCCTGGGAGGACTAGCGGGGACTATGAGCAGTTCTTC
NA	NA	TRBJ2-3	TRBV7-6	CASSLAGGPRGDTQYF	TGTGCCAGCAGCTTAGCGGGGGGGCCTAGGGGAGATACGCAGTATTTT
NA	TRBD1	TRBJ1-4	TRBV6-5	CASSPDRGVEKLFF	TGTGCCAGCAGCCCCGACAGGGGAGTCGAAAAACTGTTTTTT
NA	NA	TRBJ1-1	TRBV2	CASRVEGEAFF	TGTGCCAGCAGGGTCGAGGGAGAAGCTTTCTTT
few	TRBD1	TRBJ2-7	TRBV20-1	CSASPQTGGVQYF	TGCAGTGCTAGTCCCCAGACAGGGGGCGTGCAGTACTTC
once	TRBD1	TRBJ1-1	TRBV2	CASRGQGGSNTEAFF	TGTGCCAGCAGGGGACAGGGCGGATCGAACACTGAAGCTTTCTTT
NA	NA	TRBJ2-5	TRBV5-1	CASSLTLETQYF	TGCGCCAGCAGCTTGACATTGGAGACCCAGTACTTC
few	NA	TRBJ1-4	TRBV6-1	CASSEGWGGATNEKLFF	TGTGCCAGCAGTGAAGGGTGGGGGGGCGCAACTAATGAAAAACTGTTTTTT
NA	NA	TRBJ1-1	TRBV5-4	CASSLAGRIHQTEAFF	TGTGCCAGCAGCTTGGCAGGGAGGATCCATCAAACTGAAGCTTTCTTT
NA	TRBD2	TRBJ2-7	TRBV11-2	CASSLTSGRYEQYF	TGTGCCAGCAGCTTGACTAGCGGGAGGTACGAGCAGTACTTC
NA	NA	TRBJ2-2	TRBV4-1	CASSPGPAGGELFF	TGCGCCAGCAGCCCTGGGCCCGCGGGCGGGGAGCTGTTTTTT
NA	TRBD1	TRBJ2-7	TRBV7-9	CASSSGTAVYEQYF	TGTGCCAGCAGCTCGGGGACAGCGGTATACGAGCAGTACTTC
NA	NA	TRBJ2-5	TRBV3-1/TRBV3-2	CASSQVGNRQETQYF	TGTGCCAGCAGCCAGGTCGGTAACAGGCAAGAGACCCAGTACTTC
NA	TRBD2	TRBJ2-7	TRBV6-1	CASSEQGGVGYEQYF	TGTGCCAGCAGTGAACAGGGAGGGGTAGGGTACGAGCAGTACTTC
NA	NA	TRBJ1-2	TRBV5-3	CARSLRRGEDDGYTF	TGTGCCAGAAGCTTAAGGAGAGGGGAGGACGACGGCTACACCTTC
NA	TRBD1	TRBJ2-2	TRBV19	CASSSTGVANTGELFF	TGTGCCAGTAGTAGCACAGGGGTCGCGAACACCGGGGAGCTGTTTTTT
NA	NA	TRBJ1-2	TRBV28	CASSPDGLTYGYTF	TGTGCCAGCAGTCCTGATGGACTGACCTATGGCTACACCTTC
NA	TRBD1	TRBJ1-1	TRBV29-1	CSVPRQGGTEAFF	TGCAGCGTCCCCCGACAGGGTGGGACTGAAGCTTTCTTT
NA	TRBD2	TRBJ2-7	TRBV7-2	CASSPGLAGGDSYEQYF	TGTGCCAGCAGCCCAGGGCTAGCGGGAGGAGACTCCTACGAGCAGTACTTC
NA	TRBD1	TRBJ1-2	TRBV19	CASTTGTGFTF	TGTGCCAGCACCACCGGGACAGGGTTTACCTTC
NA	TRBD1	TRBJ2-1	TRBV11-1	CASSKGARHYNEQFF	TGTGCCAGCAGCAAGGGGGCCAGACACTACAATGAGCAGTTCTTC
NA	NA	TRBJ2-7	TRBV2	CASSDSSYEQYF	TGTGCCAGCAGTGACAGCTCCTACGAGCAGTACTTC
NA	NA	TRBJ1-2	TRBV12-3/TRBV12-4	CASSHNYGYTF	TGTGCCAGCAGCCATAACTATGGCTACACCTTC
NA	NA	TRBJ2-7	TRBV18	CASSPPARDEQYF	TGTGCCAGCTCACCACCGGCGCGGGACGAGCAGTACTTC
NA	NA	TRBJ2-1	TRBV3-1/TRBV3-2	CASSPSGALNEQFF	TGTGCCAGCAGCCCGAGCGGAGCTCTCAATGAGCAGTTCTTC
NA	NA	TRBJ1-2	TRBV5-1	CASSLESPFGYGYTF	TGCGCCAGCAGCTTGGAATCCCCCTTCGGGTATGGCTACACCTTC
once	NA	TRBJ1-3	TRBV5-6	CASRDRTGNTIYF	TGTGCCAGCAGGGACAGAACTGGAAACACCATATATTTT
NA	NA	TRBJ2-3	TRBV7-9	CASSYTDTQYF	TGTGCCAGCAGTTACACAGATACGCAGTATTTT
NA	NA	TRBJ2-7	TRBV4-1	CASSQGQGDYEQYF	TGCGCCAGCAGCCAAGGGCAAGGAGATTACGAGCAGTACTTC
NA	NA	TRBJ1-1	TRBV24-1	CATRRTGLYLEAFF	TGTGCCACCAGGAGGACCGGACTGTACCTTGAAGCTTTCTTT
NA	TRBD1	TRBJ2-2	TRBV6-2/TRBV6-3	CASSAAGDSLPSNTGELFF	TGTGCCAGCAGTGCAGCCGGGGACAGCCTCCCCTCGAACACCGGGGAGCTGTTTTTT
NA	NA	TRBJ1-5	TRBV28	CASSPRQAPYSNQPQHF	TGTGCCAGCAGTCCCCGACAGGCCCCTTATAGCAATCAGCCCCAGCATTTT